These 14 T cell receptor beta chains were all obtained from the same sample, sequenced in a study of blood T cell repertoires in COVID-19. TCRdb's copy holds only in-frame clones and misses some; the assay was immunoSEQ multiplex PCR. The sample shows roughly 180,000 clones, roughly 80% of them seen only once. The sample taken for sequencing was PBMCs or T cells enriched from blood (not recorded which). These receptors were obtained from a middle-aged woman with acute COVID-19.

The chain uses TRBV28 and TRBJ1-2; maybe TRBD1 (6 bases). The CDR3 length is 15 residues. CDR1 and CDR2 from the germline V gene are MDHEN and SYDVKM. V was clipped by 2 bases and J by 10 bases, with 20 bases between them. CDR3 sequence: CASSLAGARSVVYTF. CDR3 DNA sequence: TGTGCCAGCAGTTTAGCGGGGGCACGCAGCGTGGTCTACACCTTC.

The V and J genes are TRBV30 and TRBJ1-1, with D tentatively TRBD1 (6 bases). The CDR3 runs 16 residues. The germline V and J ends were trimmed by 3 bases and 0 bases, with 17 bases remaining between them. Germline V gene lookup returns CDR1 GTSNPN and CDR2 SVGIG (reference sequence). CDR3 amino acids: CAWSPGTRSMNTEAFF. CDR3 bases: TGTGCCTGGAGCCCTGGGACACGGTCTATGAACACTGAAGCTTTCTTT.

The chain is built from TRBV7-2 and TRBJ2-4; D is unclear. V gave up 4 bases and J gave up 1 base, with 14 bases separating them. The CDR3 runs to 16 residues. Germline CDR1 reads SGHTA; CDR2 reads FQGNSA. The CDR3 sequence: CASSSLPGPAKNIQYF. The CDR3 region has the DNA TGTGCCAGCAGCTCTCTCCCTGGGCCGGCCAAAAACATTCAGTACTTC.

This clone was seen more than once but under ten times. V usage is TRBV19 and J usage is TRBJ1-6, with D possibly TRBD1 on 6 matching bases. Germline V gene lookup returns CDR1 LNHDA and CDR2 SQIVND (reference sequence). Trimming pared 7 bases from V and 10 bases from J, leaving 20 bases between. The CDR3 is 15 residues long. DNA for the CDR3: TGTGCCAGTACCCGGCAGGGGCTCTCTTCATCACCCCTCCACTTT. As protein: CASTRQGLSSSPLHF.

This chain uses TRBV27 with TRBJ1-2; 10 bases match TRBD1. Germline values: CDR1 MNHEY, CDR2 SMNVEV (reference sequence). V dropped 6 bases and J dropped 4; count of bases not matched to a gene: 2. The CDR3 sequence is 13 residues long. The DNA for the CDR3 is TGTGCCAGCAGGCGGACAGGGGGCTATGGCTACACCTTC. Amino acid sequence: CASRRTGGYGYTF.

Here the CDR3 DNA reads TGTGCCAGCAGCTTAGGAGTAAAGACAGATACGCAGTATTTT. Residues: CASSLGVKTDTQYF. The V call is TRBV7-3, the J call TRBJ2-3; D remains unclear. CDR3 length equals 14 residues. Germline values: CDR1 SGHTA, CDR2 FQGTGA. The V and J ends lost 2 bases and 3 bases respectively, with 9 bases between them.

This chain connects TRBV27 to TRBJ2-3; 10 nucleotides align to TRBD2. V dropped 3 bases and J dropped 2; count of bases not matched to a gene: 2. Looked up from germline, CDR1 is MNHEY and CDR2 is SMNVEV (reference sequence). The CDR3 is 15 residues long. CDR3 bases: TGTGCCAGCAGTTTTGGACTAGCGGACACAGATACGCAGTATTTT. This gives the protein CASSFGLADTDTQYF.

V usage is TRBV5-1 and J usage is TRBJ2-1; possible D gene TRBD1, 7 bases. CDR1 SGHRS and CDR2 YFSETQ come from the germline V gene. The CDR3 consists of 16 residues. The V end was cut by 2 bases, the J end by 5 bases, with 17 bases between. The CDR3 nucleotides are TGCGCCAGCAGCTTATCAGGGGGACTGGGGGACAATGAGCAGTTCTTC. Translating it yields CASSLSGGLGDNEQFF.

V and J are TRBV6-5 and TRBJ1-2, with a weak D call TRBD1 (5 bases). The germline CDR1 and CDR2 sequences are MNHEY and SVGAGI. Trimming left V 7 bases short and J 7 bases short, with 13 bases between. There are 12 residues in the CDR3. CDR3 loop: CASTRGGTGYTF. CDR3 in DNA: TGTGCCAGCACACGGGGAGGGACTGGCTACACCTTC.

The chain is built from TRBV10-3 and TRBJ1-2; 8 bases fit TRBD1. The CDR3 covers 13 residues. V was pared by 10 bases and J by 4 bases, with 8 bases of the junction left unmatched. Germline CDR1 reads ENHRY; CDR2 reads SYGVKD. This CDR3 is CATGQEKGYGYTF. DNA of the CDR3: TGTGCCACGGGACAGGAGAAGGGCTATGGCTACACCTTC.

The chain employs TRBV2 and TRBJ2-7; TRBD2 matches 7 bases. CDR3 length equals 13 residues. Germline V lookup: CDR1 SNHLY, CDR2 FYNNEI. V gave up 5 bases and J gave up 6 bases; unmatched junction bases: 7. For the CDR3, the DNA is TGTGCCAGCAGTCTAGCGGAGGGACTCGAGCAGTACGTC. Amino acids: CASSLAEGLEQYV.

The CDR3, as DNA: TGTGCCAGCAGCTTGGGGACAGGTTTTCAGGGGGATGGCTACACCTTC. It translates to CASSLGTGFQGDGYTF. The chain joins TRBV7-9 to TRBJ1-2; 8 bases align to TRBD1. V shed 3 bases, J shed 6 bases, and the junction held 12 bases outside the gene matches. The CDR3 is 16 residues long. Germline assignment: CDR1 SEHNR and CDR2 FQNEAQ (reference sequence).

This clone was seen ten or more times. V and J are TRBV28 and TRBJ1-1; possible D gene TRBD1, 6 bases. This CDR3 has 14 amino acids. Germline V CDR1 and CDR2: MDHEN, SYDVKM. The ends were cut back, 7 bases at V and 5 bases at J, with 17 bases in the middle. Written as DNA, the CDR3 is TGTGCCAGCACCTCAACAGGGATCGGGACTGAAGCTTTCTTT. It codes for CASTSTGIGTEAFF.

This clone was seen once. The chain uses TRBV5-1 and TRBJ2-1; 8 positions agree with TRBD2. Trimming cost V 2 bases and J 6 bases; bases outside gene matches: 4. The length of the CDR3 is 14 residues. CDR1 and CDR2 from the germline V gene are SGHRS and YFSETQ. CDR3 region: CASSLSGSTNEQFF. CDR3 nucleotides: TGCGCCAGCAGCTTAAGCGGGAGTACCAATGAGCAGTTCTTC.